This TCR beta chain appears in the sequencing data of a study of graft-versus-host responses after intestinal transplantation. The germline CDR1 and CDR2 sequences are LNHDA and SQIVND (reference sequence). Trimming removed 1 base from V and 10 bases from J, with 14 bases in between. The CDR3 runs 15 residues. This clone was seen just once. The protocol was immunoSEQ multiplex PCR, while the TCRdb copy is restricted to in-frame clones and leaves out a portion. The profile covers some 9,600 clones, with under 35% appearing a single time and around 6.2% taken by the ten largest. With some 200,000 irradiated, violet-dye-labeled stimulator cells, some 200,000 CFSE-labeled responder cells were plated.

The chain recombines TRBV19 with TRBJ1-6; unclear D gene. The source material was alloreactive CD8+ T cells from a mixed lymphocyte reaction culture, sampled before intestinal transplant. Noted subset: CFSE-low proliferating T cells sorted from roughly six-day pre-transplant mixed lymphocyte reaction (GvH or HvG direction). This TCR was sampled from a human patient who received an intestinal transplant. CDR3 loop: CASSIGGSWASPLHF. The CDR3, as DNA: TGTGCCAGTAGTATAGGTGGCAGTTGGGCATCACCCCTCCACTTT.